Sequencing of this TCR beta chain was carried out in a study of CD8 T cells in ankylosing spondylitis (dated by TCRdb to about 2017). At the level of the whole study: T cell receptor beta repertoires were profiled in healthy donors and ankylosing spondylitis patients so that disease-linked TCR variants could be found. In total, the full study cohort was made up of roughly 110 healthy donors and some 26 ankylosing spondylitis patients. Peripheral blood was sampled, and synovial fluid was additionally collected from ankylosing spondylitis patients.

From a lookup of the germline V gene (reference sequence), CDR1 and CDR2 are DFQATT and SNEGSKA. V lost 6 bases and J lost 15 bases; the stretch between them is 18 bases long. Reading from cysteine to phenylalanine, the CDR3 counts 11 amino acids. CDR3 DNA is the only sequence kept; it has 33 bases, read in frame from the first base. Instrument used: Illumina HiSeq 2500. Quantitative 5'-RACE with molecular barcodes was used to prepare TCR beta libraries. The study's own analysis went as follows. A new computational method, built on a probabilistic model of VDJ rearrangement, was used to identify disease-linked TCR variants. TCRdb reprocessed the public reads (quality trimming at Q25 with fastp, clone calling with MiXCR) and kept in-frame beta chains. Here each entry gathers all rows of one CDR3 protein and keeps the most common genes and DNA. The V and J calls shown here were made by TCRdb, not taken from the authors' results. The sample records approximately 150,000 distinct CDR3 sequences, roughly 15% of which are singletons. In total, the top ten clones hold approximately 33% of the sample.

This clonotype was counted between two and nine times. Its antigen is currently not known. One base away there is no much larger clone; base qualities are not given. What the study reported, not specific to this receptor: A CD8+ phenotype was shown by the disease-linked clones, which were found at relatively low frequencies in peripheral blood. Blood from ankylosing spondylitis patients appeared to be characterized by a TCR beta motif composed of 7 to 9 highly homologous amino acid variants. Significant enrichment of the disease-linked clones was reported in matched synovial fluid samples from ankylosing spondylitis patients. Some motif variants had previously been reported in the synovial fluid and blood of reactive arthritis patients, which suggests shared mechanisms of disease initiation.

The sample taken for sequencing was blood, either unsorted or a sorted T cell fraction (not recorded which). The chain is encoded by TRBV20-1 joined to TRBJ2-1, with the D segment identity uncertain. The clonotype comes from a male donor with ankylosing spondylitis. The nucleotide sequence is given as TGCAGTGCCAGATCCGGCCTGGGGTGGTTCTTC. It codes for CSARSGLGWFF.